This TCR beta chain was captured in a study of shared clonotypes between healthy human individuals. Study-wide results and limits: Naive CD4 clonotypes were shared across a handful of donors at around 5%. Non-shared clonotypes had lower generation probabilities than clonotypes shared by all four sorted-subset donors.

Deep-level assay runs were performed. For sorted subsets, about 200 ng DNA per replicate equaled roughly 29,000 T cell genomes. Sequenced by immunoSEQ multiplex PCR; TCRdb stores in-frame clones only, minus some. The sample lists 2 million to 2.5 million clones, 93% occurring once. The table lists this clone with a count of one. Antigen specificity is unknown. The length of the CDR3 is 17 residues. The V gene's germline CDR1 is SGHRS and CDR2 YFSETQ. The J segment lost 3 bases and the V segment lost 4 bases, leaving 8 bases of the junction unmatched. Sequencing used naive CD4+ T cells from PBMCs. The subset is: CD45RA+ positively selected. The chain joins TRBV5-1 to TRBJ2-3; 13 nucleotides match TRBD2. This receptor was taken from a man aged 18 to 29 in good health. Some clones in this sample may be carry-over from other donors' samples. The CDR3 DNA follows: TGCGCCAGCAGCCGAGCGACTAGCGGGAGGTTAACAGATACGCAGTATTTT. This codes for CASSRATSGRLTDTQYF.